The following is a T cell receptor (beta chain) sequence with its context. Germline V lookup: CDR1 MNHEY, CDR2 SVGAGI. The CDR3 contains 15 residues. Trimming cost V 2 bases and J 4 bases, with 9 bases left between them. As processed by the authors: Scientists estimated how many nucleated cells there were by amplifying reference gene primers. Clones were read by immunoSEQ multiplex PCR, and TCRdb kept only the in-frame ones, dropping some. Clone size and V and J calls were adopted from that table, with D and trimming inferred from the DNA. The table includes some 460,000 clones, 70% to 90% detected once. The study drew participants aged about 18 to 89 years from approximately 25 US areas. The sample comes from a study of blood T cell repertoires in COVID-19. Study-wide context: T cells, B-cell-depleted T cells, or PBMCs provided the cDNA or gDNA that served as material.

The chain carries TRBV6-5 and TRBJ1-6, with D perhaps TRBD1 (5 bases). Sequenced input: PBMCs or T cells enriched from blood (not recorded which). The clonotype comes from a young woman with acute COVID-19. The DNA of the CDR3 is TGTGCCAGCAGTTACGAGGGACTTTATAATTCACCCCTCCACTTT. Its protein product is CASSYEGLYNSPLHF.